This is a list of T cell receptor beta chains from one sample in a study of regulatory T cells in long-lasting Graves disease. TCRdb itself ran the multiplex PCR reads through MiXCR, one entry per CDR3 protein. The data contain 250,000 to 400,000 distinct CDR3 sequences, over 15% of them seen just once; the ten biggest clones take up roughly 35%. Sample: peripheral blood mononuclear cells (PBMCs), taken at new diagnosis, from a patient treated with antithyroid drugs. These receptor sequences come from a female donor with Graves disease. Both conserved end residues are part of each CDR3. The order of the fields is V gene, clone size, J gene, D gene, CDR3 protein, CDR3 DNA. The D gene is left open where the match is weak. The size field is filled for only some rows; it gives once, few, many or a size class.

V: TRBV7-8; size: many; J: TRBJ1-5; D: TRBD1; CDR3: CASSQRGQGVLTQHF; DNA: TGTGCCAGCAGCCAAAGGGGACAGGGAGTCTTGACCCAGCATTTT
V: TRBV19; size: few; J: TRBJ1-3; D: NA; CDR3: CASGIGEGSGNTIYF; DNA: TGTGCCAGTGGTATAGGGGAAGGCTCTGGAAACACCATATATTTT
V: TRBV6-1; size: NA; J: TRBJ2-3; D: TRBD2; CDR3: CASLPGLEESTQYF; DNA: TGTGCCAGCCTTCCGGGACTAGAAGAGAGTACGCAGTATTTT
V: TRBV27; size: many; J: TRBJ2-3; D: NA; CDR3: CASSLFSSTDTQYF; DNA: TGTGCCAGCAGTTTATTTTCTAGCACAGATACGCAGTATTTT
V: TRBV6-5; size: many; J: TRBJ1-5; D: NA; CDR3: CASSYTEGNQPQHF; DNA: TGTGCCAGCAGTTACACGGAGGGAAATCAGCCCCAGCATTTT
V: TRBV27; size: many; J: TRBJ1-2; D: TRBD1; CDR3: CASTPTGTGVSYGYTF; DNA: TGTGCCAGCACCCCAACAGGGACAGGGGTTAGCTATGGCTACACCTTC
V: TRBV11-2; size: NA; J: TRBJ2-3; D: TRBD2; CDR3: CASSLFTSGRGNTQYF; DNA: TGTGCCAGCAGCTTATTTACTAGCGGGAGAGGAAATACGCAGTATTTT
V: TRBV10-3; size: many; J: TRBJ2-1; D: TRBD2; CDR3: CAISDPRLATGSSYNKQFF; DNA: TGTGCCATCAGCGACCCTCGACTAGCGACGGGGAGCTCCTACAATAAGCAGTTCTTC
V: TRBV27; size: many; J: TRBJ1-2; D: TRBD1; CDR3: CASMGQAPRGYGYTF; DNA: TGTGCCAGCATGGGACAGGCGCCTCGGGGCTATGGCTACACCTTC
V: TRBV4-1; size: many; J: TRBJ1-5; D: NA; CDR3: CASSQGQNSNQPQHF; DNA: TGCGCCAGCAGCCAAGGACAGAATAGCAATCAGCCCCAGCATTTT
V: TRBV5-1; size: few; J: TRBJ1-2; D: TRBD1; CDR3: CASSLADRGNYGYTF; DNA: TGCGCCAGCAGCTTGGCGGACAGGGGTAACTATGGCTACACCTTC
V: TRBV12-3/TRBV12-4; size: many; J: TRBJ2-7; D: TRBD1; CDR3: CASRSDRGSSYEQYF; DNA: TGTGCCAGTAGATCTGACAGGGGGAGCTCCTACGAGCAGTACTTC
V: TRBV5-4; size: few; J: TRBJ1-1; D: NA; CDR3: CASSPNPTEAFF; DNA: TGTGCCAGCAGCCCCAACCCCACTGAAGCTTTCTTT
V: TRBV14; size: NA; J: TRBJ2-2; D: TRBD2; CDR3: CASSPMLGGPRIVAGELFF; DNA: TGTGCCAGCAGCCCCATGTTGGGAGGGCCCCGTATCGTCGCCGGGGAGCTGTTTTTT
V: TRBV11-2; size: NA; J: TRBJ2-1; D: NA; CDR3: CASSLGRDRINEQFF; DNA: TGTGCCAGCAGCTTAGGACGGGACCGCATCAATGAGCAGTTCTTC
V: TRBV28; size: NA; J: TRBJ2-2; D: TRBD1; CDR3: CASSSPGQGALGRELFF; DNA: TGTGCCAGCAGCTCCCCGGGACAGGGGGCCCTCGGCCGGGAGCTGTTTTTT
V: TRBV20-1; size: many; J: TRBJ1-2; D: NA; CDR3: CSAAQGSYGYTF; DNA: TGCAGTGCTGCACAGGGATCCTATGGCTACACCTTC
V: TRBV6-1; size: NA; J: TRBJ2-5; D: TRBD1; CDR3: CASRKTGGRETQYF; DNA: TGTGCCAGCAGAAAGACAGGGGGCCGGGAGACCCAGTACTTC
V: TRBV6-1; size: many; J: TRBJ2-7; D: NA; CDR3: CASSDLRVALDEQYF; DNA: TGTGCCAGCAGTGACCTCCGGGTAGCCCTAGACGAGCAGTACTTC
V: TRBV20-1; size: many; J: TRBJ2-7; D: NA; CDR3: CSASQSGPQALDAYEQYF; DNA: TGCAGTGCTAGCCAGTCTGGCCCCCAGGCCCTCGATGCATACGAGCAGTACTTC
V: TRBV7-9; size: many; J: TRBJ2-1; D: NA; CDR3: CASRGLGHNEQFF; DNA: TGTGCCAGCAGGGGGCTAGGTCACAATGAGCAGTTCTTC
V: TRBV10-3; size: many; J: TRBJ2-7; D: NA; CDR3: CAISDVRNYEQYF; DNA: TGTGCCATCAGTGACGTCAGGAATTACGAGCAGTACTTC
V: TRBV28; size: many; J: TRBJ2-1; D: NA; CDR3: CASSYDKSSYNEQFF; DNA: TGTGCCAGCAGTTATGACAAGAGCTCCTACAATGAGCAGTTCTTC
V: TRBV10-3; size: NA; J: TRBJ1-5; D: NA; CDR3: CAISEASYQPQHF; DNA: TGTGCCATCAGTGAGGCCAGTTATCAGCCCCAGCATTTT
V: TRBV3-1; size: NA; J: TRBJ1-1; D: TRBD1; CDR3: CASIDGDRGRTEAFF; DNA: TGTGCCAGCATCGACGGGGACAGGGGGCGCACTGAAGCTTTCTTT
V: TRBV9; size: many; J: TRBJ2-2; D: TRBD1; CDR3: CASSPVGQGKTGELFF; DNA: TGTGCCAGCAGCCCCGTAGGACAGGGGAAAACCGGGGAGCTGTTTTTT
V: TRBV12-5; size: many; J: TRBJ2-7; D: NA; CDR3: CASGLYRQEMLYEQYF; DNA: TGTGCTAGTGGTTTGTATCGACAGGAGATGCTCTACGAGCAGTACTTC
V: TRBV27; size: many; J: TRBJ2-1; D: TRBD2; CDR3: CASTGGGYNEQFF; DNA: TGTGCCAGCACCGGGGGAGGGTACAATGAGCAGTTCTTC
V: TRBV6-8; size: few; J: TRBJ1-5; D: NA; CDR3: CASSRNIDSNQPQHF; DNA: TGTGCCAGCAGTCGGAATATCGATAGCAATCAGCCCCAGCATTTT
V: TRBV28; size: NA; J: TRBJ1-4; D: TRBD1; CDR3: CASSPPGRGAEKLFF; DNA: TGTGCCAGCAGTCCCCCGGGCAGGGGGGCTGAAAAACTGTTTTTT